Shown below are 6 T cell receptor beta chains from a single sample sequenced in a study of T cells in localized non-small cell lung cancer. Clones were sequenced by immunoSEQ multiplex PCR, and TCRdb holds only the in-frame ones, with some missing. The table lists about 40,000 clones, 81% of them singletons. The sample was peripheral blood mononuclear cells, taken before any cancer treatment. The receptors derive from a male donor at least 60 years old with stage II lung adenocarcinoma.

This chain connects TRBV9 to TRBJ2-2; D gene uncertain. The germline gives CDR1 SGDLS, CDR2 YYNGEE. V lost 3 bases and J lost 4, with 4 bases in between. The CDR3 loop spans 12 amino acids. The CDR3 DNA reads TGTGCCAGCAGCGCCCTCACCGGGGAGCTGTTTTTT. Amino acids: CASSALTGELFF. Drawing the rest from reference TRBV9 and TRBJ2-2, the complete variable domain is DSGVTQTPKHLITATGQRVTLRCSPRSGDLSVYWYQQSLDQGLQFLIQYYNGEERAKGNILERFSAQQFPDLHSELNLSSLELGDSALYFCASSALTGELFFGEGSRLTVL.

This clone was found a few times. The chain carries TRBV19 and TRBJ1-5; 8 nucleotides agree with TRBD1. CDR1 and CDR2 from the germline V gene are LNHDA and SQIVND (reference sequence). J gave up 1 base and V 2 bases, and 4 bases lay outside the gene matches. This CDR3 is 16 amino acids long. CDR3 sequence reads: CASSIQGAVSNQPQHF. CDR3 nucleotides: TGTGCCAGTAGTATACAGGGGGCTGTGAGCAATCAGCCCCAGCATTTT.

The CDR3 nucleotides read TGCAGCGTTGGGGGGGGTAGCAATCAGCCCCAGCATTTT. This gives the protein CSVGGGSNQPQHF. The chain joins TRBV29-1 to TRBJ1-5; weak D call: TRBD1 (5 bases). The length of the CDR3 is 13 residues. The germline gives CDR1 SQVTM, CDR2 ANQGSEA. Trimming took off 4 bases at V and 0 bases at J, with 7 bases between the two ends.

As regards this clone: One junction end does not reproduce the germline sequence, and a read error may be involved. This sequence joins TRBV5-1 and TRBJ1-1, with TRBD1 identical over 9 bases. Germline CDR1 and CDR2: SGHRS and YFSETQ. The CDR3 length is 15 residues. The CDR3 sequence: CASSLGQGGNTEAFF. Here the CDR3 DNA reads TGCGCCAGCAGTTTGGGACAGGGAGGGAACACTGAAGCTTTCTTT.

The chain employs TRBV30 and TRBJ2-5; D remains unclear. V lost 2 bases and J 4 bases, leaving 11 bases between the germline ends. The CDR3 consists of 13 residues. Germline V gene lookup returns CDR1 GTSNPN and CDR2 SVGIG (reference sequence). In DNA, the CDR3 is TGTGCCTGGAGTTCACTTTCTCGAGAGACCCAGTACTTC. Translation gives CAWSSLSRETQYF.

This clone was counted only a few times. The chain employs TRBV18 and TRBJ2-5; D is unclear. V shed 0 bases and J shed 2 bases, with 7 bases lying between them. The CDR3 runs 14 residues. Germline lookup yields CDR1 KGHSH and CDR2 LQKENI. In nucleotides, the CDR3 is TGTGCCAGCTCACCACCGAACGGACAAGAGACCCAGTACTTC. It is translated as CASSPPNGQETQYF.